These 9 T cell receptor beta chains came from one sample sequenced in a study of cytomegalovirus exposure and HLA in healthy donors. With 60 Vbeta and 13 Jbeta primers, the PCR was carried out. The assay was immunoSEQ multiplex PCR, and TCRdb's table has in-frame clones only and misses some. The sample lists 150,000 to 200,000 clones, around 76% seen once, with about 1.6% in the top ten. The sequencing sample was made of PBMCs. Receptor source: a girl aged 5-17 years in good health and CMV-seropositive.

The V and J genes are TRBV21-1 and TRBJ2-7; the D call of TRBD2 is as the table states it, not checked on the DNA. TRBV21-1 is a documented pseudogene. There are 15 residues in the CDR3. The CDR3: CASSKIRLAGYEQYF. CDR3 nucleotides: TGTGCCAGCAGCAAGATACGGCTAGCGGGCTACGAGCAGTACTTC.

This clone was picked up one time. V gene TRBV28 combines with J gene TRBJ1-1; perhaps TRBD1 as D (6 bases). Germline CDR1 is MDHEN and CDR2 is SYDVKM. This CDR3 is 12 amino acids long. Trimming cost V 6 bases and J 1 base, with 6 bases left between them. This CDR3 reads CASRTGNTEAFF. In nucleotides, the CDR3 is TGTGCCAGCAGGACAGGGAACACTGAAGCTTTCTTT.

The chain is built from TRBV6-5 and TRBJ1-2; the match to TRBD1 covers 7 bases. The ends lost 6 bases at V and 8 bases at J; junction bases unmatched: 9. The CDR3 covers 13 residues. Looked up from germline, CDR1 is MNHEY and CDR2 is SVGAGI. CDR3 sequence (DNA): TGTGCCAGCAGCTTCGACAGGGCGATGGGCTACACCTTC. Translation gives CASSFDRAMGYTF.

V and J are TRBV15 and TRBJ1-2; 7 bases map to TRBD1. The V gene's germline CDR1 is LNHNV and CDR2 YYDKDF (reference sequence). The CDR3 covers 14 residues. Trimming removed 3 bases from V and 3 bases from J; junction bases left unmatched: 4. The CDR3 region has the DNA TGTGCCACCAGCAGGTCTCAGGGGGACTATGGCTACACCTTC. It codes for CATSRSQGDYGYTF.

The chain carries TRBV27 and TRBJ2-2, with D possibly matching TRBD1 (5 bases). The CDR3 has 14 residues. Trimming left V 2 bases short and J 1 base short, with 5 bases between. CDR1 is MNHEY, CDR2 SMNVEV, per germline (reference sequence). The CDR3 DNA reads TGTGCCAGCAGTTTAACAGGGAACACCGGGGAGCTGTTTTTT. It specifies CASSLTGNTGELFF.

The gene calls are TRBV6-6 and TRBJ1-1; D unclear. Germline CDR1 is MNHNY and CDR2 is SVGAGI (reference sequence). V dropped 4 bases and J dropped 1 base, with 10 bases sitting between them. The CDR3 contains 14 residues. In nucleotides, the CDR3 is TGTGCCAGCAGTTTAACGGCGGGGAACACTGAAGCTTTCTTT. It specifies CASSLTAGNTEAFF.

This chain uses TRBV5-1 with TRBJ2-2; TRBD1 matches 8 bases. CDR1 and CDR2 from the germline V gene are SGHRS and YFSETQ. J lost 8 bases, V lost 4 bases, and 7 bases had no gene match. The CDR3 covers 14 residues. CDR3 sequence reads: CASSQRTGSGELFF. The CDR3 DNA sequence: TGCGCCAGCAGCCAACGGACAGGGTCAGGGGAGCTGTTTTTT.

The V and J genes are TRBV7-2 and TRBJ1-3; no firm D call. With 0 bases removed from V and 2 bases from J, the gap between germline ends came to 5 bases. CDR1 SGHTA and CDR2 FQGNSA come from the germline V gene. This CDR3 comprises 14 residues. The CDR3 region has the DNA TGTGCCAGCAGCTTAGCGCTAACTGGAAACACCATATATTTT. This encodes CASSLALTGNTIYF.

This clone showed up just a few times. The V call is TRBV10-3, the J call TRBJ2-7, with TRBD1 matching over 12 bases. Germline CDR1 is ENHRY and CDR2 is SYGVKD. The CDR3 spans 16 residues. V lost 10 bases and J lost 3; bases outside the gene matches: 13. The CDR3 protein is CATHPTRDRGRYEQYF. As DNA, the CDR3 is TGTGCCACACACCCGACCCGGGACAGGGGGCGCTACGAGCAGTACTTC.